This T cell receptor (beta chain) was captured by sequencing in a study of blood T cell repertoires in COVID-19. Across the whole study: The origin of the acute and convalescent COVID-19 samples was the United States, Italy and Spain. PBMCs, B-cell-depleted T cells, or T cells provided the cDNA or gDNA that made up the material.

Unmatched junction bases numbered 1, after V lost 3 bases and J lost 0 bases. The CDR3 has 15 amino acids. Germline lookup yields CDR1 KGHSH and CDR2 LQKENI. Enrolment of Seattle patients took place during active infection, and they were followed longitudinally. Sequencing was performed with immunoSEQ multiplex PCR; in TCRdb, only in-frame clones are kept and a portion is missing. The table has about 160,000 clones, approximately 95% seen once; the top ten hold approximately 2%. This rearrangement joins TRBV18 to TRBJ2-5; 10 positions agree with TRBD1. The sequencing sample was made of peripheral blood. The receptor was derived from a woman aged 55-69 years with COVID-19, enrolled during active disease. The DNA of the CDR3 is TGTGCCAGCTCACCTGGGACAGGGGACCAAGAGACCCAGTACTTC. Translated, it gives CASSPGTGDQETQYF.